The 13 T cell receptor beta chains presented below share a single source sample, sequenced in a study of T cells in Graves' hyperthyroidism and ophthalmopathy. Amplified regions were TCR beta CDR3 sequences from RNA transcripts. When the TCR CDR3 underwent first-round RT-PCR, the HTBI primer set was used. TCRdb reprocessed the multiplex PCR reads with MiXCR, giving one entry per CDR3 protein. Of around 350,000 distinct CDR3 sequences detected, around a sixth appear once; the ten largest clones hold around a quarter. Sequences were obtained from blood. All receptors derive from a woman younger than 35 with Graves' hyperthyroidism that later progressed to Graves' ophthalmopathy.

V and J are TRBV9 and TRBJ2-7; 14 bases match TRBD2. The CDR3 contains 14 residues. Germline lookup yields CDR1 SGDLS and CDR2 YYNGEE. V lost 4 bases to trimming and J lost 4 bases; unmatched junction nucleotides: 1. The CDR3: CASSWTSGGYEQYF. CDR3 bases: TGTGCCAGCAGCTGGACTAGCGGGGGGTACGAGCAGTACTTC.

V gene TRBV6-2 or TRBV6-3 combines with J gene TRBJ2-7, with unresolved D. Germline assignment: CDR1 MNHEY and CDR2 SVGEGT. The CDR3 length is 14 residues. V was clipped by 3 bases and J by 0 bases, with 9 bases between them. This CDR3 reads CASSYNFPSYEQYF. CDR3 coding DNA: TGTGCCAGCAGTTATAACTTCCCCTCCTACGAGCAGTACTTC.

A few counts support this clonotype. The V gene is TRBV7-9, the J gene TRBJ2-1, with 8 nucleotides matching TRBD2. CDR1 SEHNR and CDR2 FQNEAQ come from the germline V gene (reference sequence). The V segment lost 1 base and the J segment 2 bases; nucleotides outside the gene matches: 7. This CDR3 spans 17 amino acids. The CDR3, as DNA: TGTGCCAGCAGCTTAGTCCCCACTAGCGGCACCTACAATGAGCAGTTCTTC. This encodes CASSLVPTSGTYNEQFF.

This clonotype was detected only a few times. This chain links TRBV24-1 with TRBJ2-7; D might be TRBD2 (6 bases). The CDR3 is made up of 15 amino acids. With 6 bases removed from V and 4 bases from J, the gap between germline ends came to 18 bases. Looked up from germline, CDR1 is KGHDR and CDR2 is SFDVKD. The CDR3 nucleotides read TGTGCCACCAGTTCGGCAACTAGAGGGAGGTACGAGCAGTACTTC. Translated, it gives CATSSATRGRYEQYF.

This clonotype was observed a handful of times. The rearrangement joins TRBV15 to TRBJ2-3; TRBD2 might be the D (5 bases). This CDR3 has 15 residues. Germline V gene sequence: CDR1 LNHNV, CDR2 YYDKDF (reference sequence). Trimming left V 4 bases short and J 0 bases short, with 11 bases between. In DNA form, the CDR3 reads TGTGCCACCAGCAACCCAGCGGAGAGCACAGATACGCAGTATTTT. Residues: CATSNPAESTDTQYF.

The chain has TRBV9 and TRBJ2-3, with D perhaps matching TRBD1 (5 bases). The V end lost 0 bases, the J end lost 9 bases, and 14 bases lay between the germline ends. Germline V lookup: CDR1 SGDLS, CDR2 YYNGEE. The CDR3 is 14 amino acids. CDR3 in DNA: TGTGCCAGCAGCGTAGCTTGGCAGGGTGAAACGCAGTATTTT. The encoded protein is CASSVAWQGETQYF.

V usage is TRBV28 and J usage is TRBJ2-3; 9 bases are shared with TRBD2. CDR1 is MDHEN, CDR2 SYDVKM, per germline. V shed 5 bases and J 6 bases; nucleotides not matched to a gene: 12. The CDR3 contains 16 residues. The CDR3 sequence: CASSEDGAGGADTQYF. CDR3 in DNA: TGTGCCAGCAGTGAAGATGGAGCGGGAGGAGCTGATACGCAGTATTTT.

CDR3 residues: CASSTEVGGLSGNTIYF. The CDR3, as DNA: TGTGCCAGCAGTACCGAGGTCGGCGGACTCTCTGGAAACACCATATATTTT. V gene TRBV28 combines with J gene TRBJ1-3; D unresolved. Trimming pared 5 bases from V and 0 bases from J, leaving 17 bases between. Germline V gene lookup returns CDR1 MDHEN and CDR2 SYDVKM. The CDR3 totals 17 residues. Using reference TRBV28 and TRBJ1-3 for the parts outside the CDR3, the full variable domain is DVKVTQSSRYLVKRTGEKVFLECVQDMDHENMFWYRQDPGLGLRLIYFSYDVKMKEKGDIPEGYSVSREKKERFSLILESASTNQTSMYLCASSTEVGGLSGNTIYFGEGSWLTVV.

Ten or more counts support this clonotype. The chain carries TRBV7-8 and TRBJ2-1, with a possible D match to TRBD2 (5 bases). Germline CDR1 and CDR2: SGHVS and FQNEAQ. V was shortened by 5 bases and J by 0 bases, with 14 bases between the two germline ends. The CDR3 runs 16 residues. CDR3: CASSIAGRSSYNEQFF. CDR3 bases: TGTGCCAGCAGCATCGCGGGCCGCAGCTCCTACAATGAGCAGTTCTTC.

This clonotype was observed at least ten times. The J gene is TRBJ2-7, the V gene TRBV27; D is perhaps TRBD2 (6 bases). The CDR3 totals 13 residues. CDR1 is MNHEY, CDR2 SMNVEV, per germline (reference sequence). V was clipped by 8 bases and J by 6 bases, with 17 bases between them. The DNA of the CDR3 is TGTGCCAGCGGGACTCCTCGTCTAATCGAGCAGTACTTC. This gives the protein CASGTPRLIEQYF.

A note on this clonotype: A much larger clone differs by one base, so this may be a read error. CDR3 loop: CASSHSQDTQYF. CDR3 coding DNA: TGTGCCAGCAGTCACTCCCAAGATACGCAGTATTTT. The chain has TRBV6-5 and TRBJ2-3; no reliable D call. Per the germline V gene, CDR1 is MNHEY and CDR2 is SVGAGI. The CDR3 is 12 residues long.

In its sample, this clonotype was seen many times. This chain connects TRBV28 to TRBJ1-2, with D possibly being TRBD1 (5 bases). This CDR3 is 12 amino acids long. CDR1 MDHEN and CDR2 SYDVKM come from the germline V gene. V gave up 6 bases and J gave up 8 bases, with 13 bases separating them. CDR3 nucleotides: TGTGCCAGCAGGCCCGGAGGGGACGGCTACACCTTC. Encoded protein: CASRPGGDGYTF.

This clonotype was seen many times. The chain links TRBV29-1 to TRBJ2-3; no reliable D call. The CDR3 is made up of 12 amino acids. The germline V gene encodes CDR1 SQVTM and CDR2 ANQGSEA. V was shortened by 6 bases and J by 4 bases, with 11 bases between the two germline ends. The CDR3 loop is CSVKKGADTQYF. The CDR3, as DNA: TGCAGCGTCAAGAAGGGCGCAGATACGCAGTATTTT.